Shown below are 17 T cell receptor beta chains from a single sample sequenced in a study of naive and memory T cell subsets. Two oligonucleotides, mixed equimolar, formed the beta constant-region primer covering TRBC1 and TRBC2. Ligated cDNA was amplified by four rounds of PCR with nested alpha and beta constant-region primers and SP2. Each CDR3 protein is one row after TCRdb ran MiXCR on the UMI-ligation and nested PCR reads. This sample carries 95,000 to 150,000 distinct CDR3 sequences, roughly 36% of them seen once, and the ten largest clones take less than 1%. The material sequenced was central memory CD4+ T cells from blood. The receptor set was obtained from a human donor in good health.

The J gene is TRBJ1-1, the V gene TRBV30; 7 bases map to TRBD1. Trimming took 2 bases from V and 0 from J; bases not matched to a gene: 3. CDR3 size: 14 residues. Germline loops: CDR1 GTSNPN, CDR2 SVGIG (reference sequence). Written as DNA, the CDR3 is TGTGCCTGGAGTACAGACAGGGTGAACACTGAAGCTTTCTTT. It encodes CAWSTDRVNTEAFF.

This sequence joins TRBV28 and TRBJ2-2; 9 nucleotides agree with TRBD2. The CDR3 loop spans 14 amino acids. J gave up 7 bases and V 6 bases, and 6 bases lay outside the gene matches. Germline CDR1 is MDHEN and CDR2 is SYDVKM. CDR3 in amino acids: CASRHSGSSGELFF. The CDR3 DNA reads TGTGCCAGCAGACATAGCGGGAGTAGCGGGGAGCTGTTTTTT.

The V call is TRBV10-1, the J call TRBJ2-3; D remains ambiguous. CDR1 is WNHNN and CDR2 is SYGVQD in the germline V gene (reference sequence). The germline V and J ends were trimmed by 2 bases and 2 bases, with 5 bases remaining between them. There are 13 residues in the CDR3. CDR3: CASSEPNTDTQYF. The CDR3 nucleotides are TGCGCCAGCAGTGAGCCTAACACAGATACGCAGTATTTT.

The J gene is TRBJ1-3, the V gene TRBV3-1; weak D call: TRBD1 (5 bases). V was shortened by 1 base and J by 0 bases, with 10 bases between the two germline ends. CDR3 length equals 16 residues. CDR1 and CDR2 from the germline V gene are LGHDT and YNNKEL (reference sequence). For the CDR3, the DNA is TGTGCCAGCAGCCAAGCGAGGGGACTCTCTGGAAACACCATATATTTT. Translated, it gives CASSQARGLSGNTIYF.

The rearrangement links TRBV6-5 to TRBJ1-2; no clear D gene. Germline V gene lookup returns CDR1 MNHEY and CDR2 SVGAGI. The ends were cut back, 0 bases at V and 4 bases at J, with 15 bases in the middle. This CDR3 comprises 16 residues. In nucleotides, the CDR3 is TGTGCCAGCAGTTACTCGATAAGTTTTGCGTTCTATGGCTACACCTTC. Translated: CASSYSISFAFYGYTF.

V gene TRBV28 combines with J gene TRBJ1-6; no clear D gene. Germline lookup yields CDR1 MDHEN and CDR2 SYDVKM. CDR3 length equals 15 residues. V shed 5 bases and J shed 0 bases, with 8 bases lying between them. The CDR3 nucleotides are TGTGCCAGCAGTGCGGAGAGCTCCTATAATTCACCCCTCCACTTT. This sequence encodes CASSAESSYNSPLHF. The full variable domain, completed using reference TRBV28 and TRBJ1-6, is DVKVTQSSRYLVKRTGEKVFLECVQDMDHENMFWYRQDPGLGLRLIYFSYDVKMKEKGDIPEGYSVSREKKERFSLILESASTNQTSMYLCASSAESSYNSPLHFGNGTRLTVT.

The V gene is TRBV12-3 or TRBV12-4, the J gene TRBJ2-3; the match to TRBD2 covers 12 bases. There are 15 residues in the CDR3. V shed 6 bases and J 6 bases; nucleotides not matched to a gene: 7. CDR3 sequence reads: CASSLAGGPEDTQYF. In DNA, the CDR3 is TGTGCCAGCAGCCTAGCGGGAGGGCCTGAGGATACGCAGTATTTT.

This clonotype has a count of ten or more. The rearrangement joins TRBV29-1 to TRBJ2-3, with D perhaps matching TRBD1 (5 bases). V lost 4 bases to trimming and J lost 2 bases, with 22 bases between them. Germline-derived CDR1 and CDR2 are SQVTM and ANQGSEA. The CDR3 length is 17 residues. The CDR3 DNA sequence: TGCAGCGTTGCTGCCGTTCAGGGCGACCTCAACACAGATACGCAGTATTTT. It codes for CSVAAVQGDLNTDTQYF.

The chain links TRBV6-6 to TRBJ2-1; D is undetermined. The CDR3 totals 13 residues. Germline loops: CDR1 MNHNY, CDR2 SVGAGI (reference sequence). V shed 0 bases and J shed 4 bases, with 4 bases lying between them. The CDR3 DNA is TGTGCCAGCAGTTACTCGATGTACAATGAGCAGTTCTTC. Protein: CASSYSMYNEQFF.

The chain carries TRBV24-1 and TRBJ2-1; D assignment may be TRBD1 or TRBD2 (5 bases each). The germline CDR1 and CDR2 sequences are KGHDR and SFDVKD. V lost 5 bases and J 0 bases, leaving 7 bases between the germline ends. The CDR3 is made up of 14 amino acids. DNA for the CDR3: TGTGCCACCAGTGCTGGGGGCTCCTACAATGAGCAGTTCTTC. Its protein product is CATSAGGSYNEQFF.

The V and J genes are TRBV7-9 and TRBJ2-1, with D perhaps matching TRBD2 (6 bases). Trimming shortened V by 2 bases and J by 9 bases, and 11 bases separated the two germline ends. Germline V gives CDR1 SEHNR, CDR2 FQNEAQ (reference sequence). This CDR3 comprises 13 residues. CDR3 amino acids: CASSLTVGSEQFF. Written as DNA, the CDR3 is TGTGCCAGCAGCTTAACGGTCGGGAGTGAGCAGTTCTTC.

This clonotype occurred a few times. The chain has TRBV20-1 and TRBJ1-5; D is ambiguous. The CDR3 consists of 13 residues. Trimming left V 5 bases short and J 4 bases short, with 12 bases between. Germline loops: CDR1 DFQATT, CDR2 SNEGSKA (reference sequence). DNA for the CDR3: TGCAGTGCTCCATCCCAGAGGAATCAGCCCCAGCATTTT. Its protein product is CSAPSQRNQPQHF.

This clonotype was seen more than once but under ten times. The chain uses TRBV6-1 and TRBJ2-7; 7 nucleotides align to TRBD1. CDR3 size: 13 residues. Germline V gives CDR1 MNHNS, CDR2 SASEGT. J gave up 7 bases and V 5 bases, and 8 bases lay outside the gene matches. The CDR3 loop is CASSLNEDREQYF. CDR3 coding DNA: TGTGCCAGCAGTTTGAATGAGGACAGGGAGCAGTACTTC.

The DNA for the CDR3 is TGCGCCAGCAGCTTGGAAGAACGGCCGCGACAGGGTTACGAGCAGTACTTC. Its translation: CASSLEERPRQGYEQYF. The chain combines TRBV5-1 with TRBJ2-7; 7 bases are shared with TRBD1. CDR3 length: 17 amino acids. V lost 0 bases and J lost 4; bases outside the gene matches: 13. The germline CDR1 and CDR2 sequences are SGHRS and YFSETQ.

This clonotype was counted a few times. The junction does not match germline at one end; this may be a read error. This sequence joins TRBV20-1 and TRBJ2-2, with 8 bases aligning to TRBD1. The CDR3 spans 15 residues. Germline V gives CDR1 DFQATT, CDR2 SNEGSKA (reference sequence). CDR3 sequence (DNA): TGCAGTGCTAGCCCCAGGGGGCCGAAGACCGGGGAGCTGTTTTTT. Translating it yields CSASPRGPKTGELFF.

The genes are TRBV28 and TRBJ1-1; no clear D. The V end was cut by 6 bases, the J end by 0 bases, with 8 bases between. Germline V lookup: CDR1 MDHEN, CDR2 SYDVKM. The CDR3 has 13 residues. As DNA, the CDR3 is TGTGCCAGCAGGCGGACGGTGAACACTGAAGCTTTCTTT. Amino acid sequence: CASRRTVNTEAFF. Combining the CDR3 with reference TRBV28 and TRBJ1-1 gives the whole variable domain DVKVTQSSRYLVKRTGEKVFLECVQDMDHENMFWYRQDPGLGLRLIYFSYDVKMKEKGDIPEGYSVSREKKERFSLILESASTNQTSMYLCASRRTVNTEAFFGQGTRLTVV.

This clonotype was counted between two and nine times. V and J are TRBV7-2 and TRBJ2-1, with D maybe TRBD2 (6 bases). Deletions cut 5 bases from V and 9 bases from J, with 17 bases between. The CDR3 is made up of 14 amino acids. Germline CDR1 is SGHTA and CDR2 is FQGNSA. This CDR3 is CASSPALGGGEQFF. The CDR3 DNA reads TGTGCCAGCAGCCCAGCCCTGGGAGGAGGTGAGCAGTTCTTC.